This section outlines one T cell receptor beta chain sequence together with its context. The protocol was immunoSEQ multiplex PCR, while the TCRdb copy is restricted to in-frame clones and leaves out a portion. The sample has about 140,000 clones, roughly 92% seen once. The data were obtained in a study of control samples from healthy donors and cancer patients. J gave up 1 base and V 5 bases, and 2 bases lay outside the gene matches. From germline, CDR1 is SNHLY and CDR2 FYNNEI. This CDR3 is built from 14 residues. The material sequenced was blood. The chain combines TRBV2 with TRBJ2-1, with TRBD1 matching 7 bases. The origin of this receptor is a man aged 25 to 40 in good health. Here the CDR3 reads CASSQGESYNEQFF. In DNA, the CDR3 is TGTGCCAGCAGTCAGGGGGAATCCTACAATGAGCAGTTCTTC.